This T cell receptor beta chain is from a study of Graves' ophthalmopathy and Graves' hyperthyroidism. General study points: Most clonotypes expanded in thyroid above 0.001 frequency were present in blood too.

Participants with hyperthyroidism, aged 18 to 65, were newly diagnosed with under 2 months' duration. RNA transcripts provided the template for amplifying TCR beta CDR3 regions. Investigators did first-round RT-PCR with HTBI primers, then second-round multiplex PCR. TCRdb reprocessed the multiplex PCR reads via MiXCR and lists one record per CDR3 protein. This table has roughly 600,000 distinct CDR3 sequences, less than 45% appearing once. This clonotype was observed many times. Its antigen remains unidentified. The V and J ends lost 8 bases and 4 bases, in that order; junction bases with no gene match: 9. The CDR3 has 14 amino acids. In germline, CDR1 is MNHNS, CDR2 SASEGT.

The sample was peripheral blood or thyroid tissue (not recorded which). The receptor was derived from an adult man with Graves' hyperthyroidism. The chain joins TRBV6-1 to TRBJ1-2; 8 bases match TRBD1. Here the CDR3 reads CASRRQGISYGYTF. The CDR3 DNA reads TGTGCCAGCCGGCGACAGGGGATTAGCTATGGCTACACCTTC.